These 2 T cell receptor beta chains originate from one sample sequenced in a study of technical replicates of blood from a few donors. Assay: immunoSEQ multiplex PCR; the TCRdb copy retains only in-frame clones and omits some. The sample yields roughly 85,000 clones, nearly 95% seen once. The sample taken for sequencing was T cells isolated from PBMCs. Source of these receptors: a human donor in good health.

This clone showed up just once. The V and J genes are TRBV5-1 and TRBJ2-5; no firm D call. The germline CDR1 and CDR2 sequences are SGHRS and YFSETQ. Deletions cut 0 bases from V and 5 bases from J, with 8 bases between. The CDR3 sequence is 13 residues long. Here the CDR3 DNA reads TGCGCCAGCAGCTTGGATTCTAGGGAGACCCAGTACTTC. Its protein product is CASSLDSRETQYF. Full variable domain (remainder filled in from reference TRBV5-1 and TRBJ2-5): KAGVTQTPRYLIKTRGQQVTLSCSPISGHRSVSWYQQTPGQGLQFLFEYFSETQRNKGNFPGRFSGRQFSNSRSEMNVSTLELGDSALYLCASSLDSRETQYFGPGTRLLVL.

With respect to this clone: The junction departs from the called germline gene at one end, perhaps through a read error. J is TRBJ1-1 and V is TRBV4-1, with D maybe TRBD1 (5 bases). Germline CDR1 reads MGHRA; CDR2 reads YSYEKL. This CDR3 is built from 15 residues. As DNA, the CDR3 is TGCGCCAGCAGGCCGGTTGGGGGGGTTAACATTGAAGCTTTCTTT. Translated, it gives CASRPVGGVNIEAFF.